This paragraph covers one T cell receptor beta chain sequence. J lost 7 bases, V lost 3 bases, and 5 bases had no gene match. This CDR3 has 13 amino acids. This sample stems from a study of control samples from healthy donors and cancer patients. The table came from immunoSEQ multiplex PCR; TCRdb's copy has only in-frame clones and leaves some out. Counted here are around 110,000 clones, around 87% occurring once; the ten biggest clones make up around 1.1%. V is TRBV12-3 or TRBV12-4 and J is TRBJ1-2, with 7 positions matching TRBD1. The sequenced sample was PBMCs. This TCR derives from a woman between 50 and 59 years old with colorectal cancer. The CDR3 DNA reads TGTGCCAGCAGTTTGACAGGGAGCAGTGGCTACACCTTC. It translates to CASSLTGSSGYTF.